These T cell receptor beta chains were read from a single sample in a study of shared clonotypes between healthy human individuals. TCRdb's copy holds only in-frame clones and misses some; the assay was immunoSEQ multiplex PCR. This table holds fewer than 2.5 million clones, 93% found once. The source material was naive CD4+ T cells from PBMCs. The receptors were sampled from a man between 18 and 29 years old in good health. Some clones in this sample may be carry-over from other donors' samples. The CDR3 runs from the conserved cysteine through the conserved F or W. D genes are given only for firm matches. Only part of the rows carry a size: once, few, many, or a class if the clone is expanded.

.	TRBJ2-7	TRBV7-3	.	13	TGTGCCAGCAGCTTCGAATTTACCTACGAGCAGTACTTC	CASSFEFTYEQYF
.	TRBJ2-1	TRBV14	.	15	TGTGCCAGCAGCCAAGATGTACAGGGCTACAATGAGCAGTTCTTC	CASSQDVQGYNEQFF
.	TRBJ1-2	TRBV28	TRBD1	13	TGTGCCGGGCAGGGGACAGCAGATGCTGGCTACACCTTC	CAGQGTADAGYTF
.	TRBJ2-5	TRBV27	.	14	TGTGCCAGCAGTTCGGGACCCCGAGGAGAGACCCAGTACTTC	CASSSGPRGETQYF
.	TRBJ2-5	TRBV7-2	TRBD1	16	TGTGCCAGCAGCTTAGTCGTGCTGGACAGGGGAGAGACCCAGTACTTC	CASSLVVLDRGETQYF
few	TRBJ2-5	TRBV6-5	.	11	TGTGCCAGCAGTTACTCAGAGACCCAGTACTTC	CASSYSETQYF
.	TRBJ2-2	TRBV6-5	.	13	TGTGCCAGCAGTTACTCTTTTACCGGGGAGCTGTTTTTT	CASSYSFTGELFF
.	TRBJ2-7	TRBV2	TRBD2	13	TGTGCCAGCAAGCGGGACGGGCTCTACGAGCAGTACTTC	CASKRDGLYEQYF
.	TRBJ2-5	TRBV4-2	TRBD2	18	TGTGCCAGCAGCCAAGCCGGGACTAGCGGGACGTACCAAGAGACCCAGTACTTC	CASSQAGTSGTYQETQYF
.	TRBJ2-3	TRBV2	TRBD2	17	TGTGCCAGCAGTGAAGCGAGACTAGCGGGAGACGCAGATACGCAGTATTTT	CASSEARLAGDADTQYF
.	TRBJ2-2	TRBV7-9	.	15	TGTGCCAGCAGCGTCGGGGCTGGGGACACCGGGGAGCTGTTTTTT	CASSVGAGDTGELFF
.	TRBJ2-2	TRBV5-8	TRBD2	16	TGTGCCAGCAGCTTAATAGCGGGAGTGCGCACCGGGGAGCTGTTTTTT	CASSLIAGVRTGELFF
.	TRBJ1-4	TRBV11-2	TRBD1	16	TGTGCCAGCGCCAGGGGGTGGAAAACGCCTAATGAAAAACTGTTTTTT	CASARGWKTPNEKLFF
.	TRBJ2-7	TRBV28	TRBD1	12	TGTGCCAGCAATAGGGGGCGTTACGAGCAGTACTTC	CASNRGRYEQYF